This TCR beta chain was observed in a study of shared clonotypes between healthy human individuals. Study-level points and caveats: An anticipated effect of sequencing depth on clonotype sharing among donors was recognized. In having few donors, the study represented limited genetic and exposure-history diversity. Memory subsets generally showed smaller estimated richness than naive subsets did.

In the case of this clone: The antigen remains undetermined.

Using immunoSEQ multiplex PCR, the repertoire was profiled, and TCRdb retains in-frame clones only, with some absent. The sample contains approximately 2,200,000 clones, 85% to 95% of which appear only once. Naive CD8 cells were CD45RO-negative, positively selected for CCR7, excluding terminally differentiated effector memory CD45RA+ cells. V gave up 0 bases and J gave up 2 bases; unmatched junction bases: 1. This CDR3 is built from 14 residues. Germline V gives CDR1 MNHNY, CDR2 SVGAGI (reference sequence). The origin of this receptor is a man younger than 35 in good health. Some clones in this sample may be carry-over from other donors' samples. V usage is TRBV6-6 and J usage is TRBJ2-7; 7 bases align to TRBD1. The sequencing sample was made of naive CD8+ T cells from PBMCs. CDR3 residues: CASSYSTGTYEQYF. The CDR3 DNA follows: TGTGCCAGCAGTTACTCGACAGGGACCTACGAGCAGTACTTC.